A single sample gave rise to the 9 T cell receptor beta chains below, sequenced in a study of T cells in Graves' hyperthyroidism and ophthalmopathy. Amplification of TCR beta CDR3 regions used RNA as the template. First-round RT-PCR targeting the TCR CDR3 was performed with the HTBI primer set. Via MiXCR, TCRdb re-called the multiplex PCR reads, giving one row per CDR3 protein. The sample shows roughly 570,000 distinct CDR3 sequences, roughly 50% of them seen only once. Sample: peripheral blood or thyroid tissue (not recorded which). Source of these receptors: an adult woman with Graves' disease, either hyperthyroidism or ophthalmopathy (not recorded which).

This clonotype was seen a handful of times. The chain employs TRBV29-1 and TRBJ1-2; 10 nucleotides line up with TRBD1. CDR3 length: 14 residues. Trimming cost V 5 bases and J 4 bases; bases outside gene matches: 7. Per germline, CDR1 SQVTM and CDR2 ANQGSEA. The chain's CDR3 is CSVRTGGDVYGYTF. The CDR3 region has the DNA TGCAGCGTTAGGACAGGGGGGGACGTCTATGGCTACACCTTC.

CDR3 sequence: CASSHIAGLGSYEQYF. CDR3 coding DNA: TGTGCCAGCAGCCACATAGCGGGATTAGGTTCCTACGAGCAGTACTTC. This chain links TRBV14 with TRBJ2-7; the match to TRBD2 covers 8 bases. Germline loops: CDR1 SGHDN, CDR2 FVKESK. Trimming cost V 3 bases and J 1 base; bases outside gene matches: 8. The CDR3 spans 16 residues.

The V call is TRBV10-3, the J call TRBJ2-6; the D call may be TRBD1 or TRBD2 (5 bases each). The length of the CDR3 is 13 residues. The germline CDR1 and CDR2 sequences are ENHRY and SYGVKD. V was pared by 11 bases and J by 15 bases, with 23 bases between. The CDR3 DNA follows: TGTGCCGTCGGATACTTGGGGCCGGGGAACCTGACTTTC. Translation gives CAVGYLGPGNLTF.

Ten or more counts support this clonotype. The gene calls are TRBV5-1 and TRBJ2-6; no clear D. This CDR3 is built from 13 residues. Germline CDR1 reads SGHRS; CDR2 reads YFSETQ. Trimming took off 4 bases at V and 3 bases at J, with 5 bases between the two ends. CDR3 protein: CASSPHGANVLTF. CDR3 sequence (DNA): TGCGCCAGCAGCCCCCATGGGGCCAACGTCCTGACTTTC.

This clonotype was seen many times. The V and J genes are TRBV12-3 or TRBV12-4 and TRBJ2-5; possible D gene TRBD1, 6 bases. This CDR3 comprises 16 residues. V was pared by 1 base and J by 1 base, with 13 bases between. CDR3 coding DNA: TGTGCCAGCAGTTTAGGCCTTGGACAGAGCCAAGAGACCCAGTACTTC. This gives the protein CASSLGLGQSQETQYF.

The gene calls are TRBV5-8 and TRBJ1-1, with a weak D call TRBD1 (5 bases). This CDR3 contains 12 residues. The V end lost 5 bases, the J end lost 8 bases, and 13 bases lay between the germline ends. CDR1 is SGHTS, CDR2 YDEGEE, per germline. CDR3 nucleotide sequence: TGTGCCAGCAGTCCCTACAGGAGGGAAGCTTTCTTT. This encodes CASSPYRREAFF.

J is TRBJ2-6 and V is TRBV15, with D perhaps matching TRBD1 or TRBD2 (5 bases each). This CDR3 comprises 16 residues. V was shortened by 0 bases and J by 4 bases, with 10 bases between the two germline ends. Germline assignment: CDR1 LNHNV and CDR2 YYDKDF (reference sequence). As DNA, the CDR3 is TGTGCCACCAGCAGAGAAGTGGGGACCGGGGCCAACGTCCTGACTTTC. As protein: CATSREVGTGANVLTF.

This chain joins TRBV10-3 and TRBJ1-1; D gene ambiguous. Germline CDR1 is ENHRY and CDR2 is SYGVKD. V was pared by 7 bases and J by 5 bases, with 29 bases between. The CDR3 is 18 amino acids. The CDR3 bases are TGTGCCATCACCAACGATGACCGTGAAGGTTACAGTGTAACTGAAGCTTTCTTT. Translation gives CAITNDDREGYSVTEAFF.

V gene TRBV19 combines with J gene TRBJ1-1; tentative D call: TRBD1 (6 bases). V gave up 7 bases and J gave up 5 bases, with 17 bases separating them. Germline V gives CDR1 LNHDA, CDR2 SQIVND (reference sequence). The CDR3 loop spans 14 amino acids. This CDR3 is CASTRTDPKTEAFF. As DNA, the CDR3 is TGTGCCAGTACTAGGACAGACCCCAAAACTGAAGCTTTCTTT.